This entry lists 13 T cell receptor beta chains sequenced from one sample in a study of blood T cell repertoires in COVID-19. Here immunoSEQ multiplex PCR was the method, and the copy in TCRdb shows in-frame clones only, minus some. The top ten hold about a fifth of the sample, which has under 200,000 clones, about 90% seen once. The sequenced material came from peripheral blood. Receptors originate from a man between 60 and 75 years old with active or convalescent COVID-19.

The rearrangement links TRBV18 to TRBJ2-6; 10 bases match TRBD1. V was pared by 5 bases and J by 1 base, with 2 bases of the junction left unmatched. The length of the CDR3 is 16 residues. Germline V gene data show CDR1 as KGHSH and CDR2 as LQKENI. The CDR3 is CASSGQGGSGANVLTF. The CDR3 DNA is TGTGCCAGCTCAGGACAGGGGGGATCTGGGGCCAACGTCCTGACTTTC. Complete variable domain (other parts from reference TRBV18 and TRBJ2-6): NAGVMQNPRHLVRRRGQEARLRCSPMKGHSHVYWYRQLPEEGLKFMVYLQKENIIDESGMPKERFSAEFPKEGPSILRIQQVVRGDSAAYFCASSGQGGSGANVLTFGAGSRLTVL.

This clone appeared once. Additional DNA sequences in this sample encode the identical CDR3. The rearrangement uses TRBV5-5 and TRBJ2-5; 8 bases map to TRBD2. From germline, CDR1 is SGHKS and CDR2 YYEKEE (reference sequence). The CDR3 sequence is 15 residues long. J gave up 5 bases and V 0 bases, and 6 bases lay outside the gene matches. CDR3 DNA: TGTGCCAGCAGCTTGGCCGGGGGGGGCGGGGAGACCCAGTACTTC. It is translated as CASSLAGGGGETQYF.

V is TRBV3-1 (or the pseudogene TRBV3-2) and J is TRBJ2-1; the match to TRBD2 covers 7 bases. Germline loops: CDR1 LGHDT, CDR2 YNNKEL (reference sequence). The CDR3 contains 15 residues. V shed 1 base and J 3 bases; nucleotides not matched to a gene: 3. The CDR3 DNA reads TGTGCCAGCAGCCAAGTTGGCGGGGGCTACAATGAGCAGTTCTTC. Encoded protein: CASSQVGGGYNEQFF.

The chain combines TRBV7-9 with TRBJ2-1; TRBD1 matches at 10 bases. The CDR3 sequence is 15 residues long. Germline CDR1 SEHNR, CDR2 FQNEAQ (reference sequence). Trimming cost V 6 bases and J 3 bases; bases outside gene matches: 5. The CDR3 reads CASRDRDRGYNEQFF. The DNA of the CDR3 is TGTGCCAGCAGAGACCGGGACAGGGGCTACAATGAGCAGTTCTTC. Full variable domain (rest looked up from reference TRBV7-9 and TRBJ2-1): DTGVSQNPRHKITKRGQNVTFRCDPISEHNRLYWYRQTLGQGPEFLTYFQNEAQLEKSRLLSDRFSAERPKGSFSTLEIQRTEQGDSAMYLCASRDRDRGYNEQFFGPGTRLTVL.

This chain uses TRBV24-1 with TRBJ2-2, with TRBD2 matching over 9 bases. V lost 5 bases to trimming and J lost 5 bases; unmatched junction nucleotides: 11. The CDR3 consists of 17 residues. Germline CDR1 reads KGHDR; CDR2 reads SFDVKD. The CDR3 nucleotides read TGTGCCACCAGTGCTGAAGCGGGGGGAATCGGGACCGGGGAGCTGTTTTTT. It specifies CATSAEAGGIGTGELFF.

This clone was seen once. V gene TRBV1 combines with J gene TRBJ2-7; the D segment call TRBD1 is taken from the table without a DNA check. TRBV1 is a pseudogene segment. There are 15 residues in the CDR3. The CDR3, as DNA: TGCACCAGCAGCGCCGGGGGACAGGGTTACTACGAGCAGTACTTC. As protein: CTSSAGGQGYYEQYF.

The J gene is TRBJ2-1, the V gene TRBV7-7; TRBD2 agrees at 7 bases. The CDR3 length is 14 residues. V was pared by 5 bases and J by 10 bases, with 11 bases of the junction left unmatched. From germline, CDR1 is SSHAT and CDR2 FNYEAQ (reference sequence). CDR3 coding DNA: TGTGCCAGCAGCGCGACGAGCGGGGTTCAGGAGCAGTTCTTC. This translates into CASSATSGVQEQFF.

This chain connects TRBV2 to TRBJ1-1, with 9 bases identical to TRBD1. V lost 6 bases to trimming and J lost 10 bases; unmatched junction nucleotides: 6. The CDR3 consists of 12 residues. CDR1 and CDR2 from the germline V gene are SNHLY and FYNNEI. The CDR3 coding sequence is TGTGCCAGCAGCGGACAGGGGTTAACAGCTTTCTTT. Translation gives CASSGQGLTAFF.

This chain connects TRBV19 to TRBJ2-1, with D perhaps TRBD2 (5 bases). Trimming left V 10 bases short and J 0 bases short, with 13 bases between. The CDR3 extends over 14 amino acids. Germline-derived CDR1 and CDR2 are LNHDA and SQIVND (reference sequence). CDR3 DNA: TGTGCCACCCGGACGGGGAGCTCCTACAATGAGCAGTTCTTC. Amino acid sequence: CATRTGSSYNEQFF.

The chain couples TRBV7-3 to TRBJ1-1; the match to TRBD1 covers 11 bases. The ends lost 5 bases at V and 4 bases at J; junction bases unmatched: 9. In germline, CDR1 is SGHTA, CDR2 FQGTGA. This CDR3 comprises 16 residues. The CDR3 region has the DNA TGTGCCAGCAGCCAACGGACAGGGGGCCGCCCCACTGAAGCTTTCTTT. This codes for CASSQRTGGRPTEAFF. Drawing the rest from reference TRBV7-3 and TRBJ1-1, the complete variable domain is GAGVSQTPSNKVTEKGKYVELRCDPISGHTALYWYRQSLGQGPEFLIYFQGTGAADDSGLPNDRFFAVRPEGSVSTLKIQRTERGDSAVYLCASSQRTGGRPTEAFFGQGTRLTVV.

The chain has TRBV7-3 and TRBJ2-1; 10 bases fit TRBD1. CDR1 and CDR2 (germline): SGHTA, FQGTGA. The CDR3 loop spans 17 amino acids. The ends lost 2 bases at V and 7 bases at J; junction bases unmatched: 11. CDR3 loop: CASSLGPGTGAGNEQFF. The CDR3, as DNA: TGTGCCAGCAGCTTAGGCCCCGGGACAGGGGCTGGGAATGAGCAGTTCTTC.

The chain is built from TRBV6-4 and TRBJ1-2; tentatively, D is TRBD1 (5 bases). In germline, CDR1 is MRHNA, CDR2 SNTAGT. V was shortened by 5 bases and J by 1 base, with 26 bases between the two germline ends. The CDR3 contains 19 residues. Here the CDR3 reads CASSLDMGRRVEINYGYTF. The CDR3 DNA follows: TGTGCCAGCAGTCTCGATATGGGCCGCAGGGTGGAAATTAACTATGGCTACACCTTC.

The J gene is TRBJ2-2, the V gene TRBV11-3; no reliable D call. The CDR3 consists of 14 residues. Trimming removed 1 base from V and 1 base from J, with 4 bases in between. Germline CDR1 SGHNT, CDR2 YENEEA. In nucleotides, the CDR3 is TGTGCCAGCAGCTTAGCACAGAACACCGGGGAGCTGTTTTTT. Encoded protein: CASSLAQNTGELFF.